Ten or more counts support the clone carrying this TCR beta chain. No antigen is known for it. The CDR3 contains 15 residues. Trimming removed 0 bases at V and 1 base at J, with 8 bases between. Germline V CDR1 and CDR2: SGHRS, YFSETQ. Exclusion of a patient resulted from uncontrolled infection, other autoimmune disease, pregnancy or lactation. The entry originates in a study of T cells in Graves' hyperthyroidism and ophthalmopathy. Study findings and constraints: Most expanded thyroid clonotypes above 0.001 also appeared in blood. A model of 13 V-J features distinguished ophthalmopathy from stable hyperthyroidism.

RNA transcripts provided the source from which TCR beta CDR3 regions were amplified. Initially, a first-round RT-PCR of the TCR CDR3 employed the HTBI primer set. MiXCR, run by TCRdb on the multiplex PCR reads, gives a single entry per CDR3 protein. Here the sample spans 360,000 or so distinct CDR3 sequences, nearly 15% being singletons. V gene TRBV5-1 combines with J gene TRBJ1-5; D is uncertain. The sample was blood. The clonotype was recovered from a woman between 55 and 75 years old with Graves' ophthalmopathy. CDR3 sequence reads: CASSLGGRSNQPQHF. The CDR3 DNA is TGCGCCAGCAGCTTGGGGGGTCGAAGCAATCAGCCCCAGCATTTT.